The entry that follows covers one T cell receptor beta chain sequence. This sample was included in a study of blood T cell repertoires in COVID-19. The CDR3 consists of 18 residues. Germline values: CDR1 SGHTA, CDR2 FQGNSA. V lost 1 base and J lost 1; bases outside the gene matches: 10. Authors' analysis steps: How many nucleated cells were present was estimated from reference gene primer amplification. Clones were sequenced by immunoSEQ multiplex PCR, and TCRdb holds only the in-frame ones, with some missing. V, J and clone size are taken as reported in that table, and D and trimming were inferred from the DNA itself. This table holds a few hundred thousand clones, roughly 90% found once.

The chain employs TRBV7-2 and TRBJ1-5; TRBD1 agrees at 7 bases. This TCR came from a woman between 25 and 40 years old with active or convalescent COVID-19. The sample taken for sequencing was peripheral blood. The chain's CDR3 is CASSLVGTAGGSNQPQHF. CDR3 coding DNA: TGTGCCAGCAGCTTAGTTGGGACGGCAGGGGGAAGCAATCAGCCCCAGCATTTT.